This T cell receptor beta chain was retrieved from a study of T cell responses to AZD1222 COVID-19 vaccine. The ends lost 4 bases at V and 2 bases at J; junction bases unmatched: 14. CDR1 LGHDT and CDR2 YNNKEL come from the germline V gene (reference sequence). CDR3 length equals 17 residues. This clone was seen just once. The method was immunoSEQ multiplex PCR; TCRdb's version includes in-frame clones alone and lacks a portion of them. The table lists 130,000 to 150,000 clones, roughly 90% of them singletons. The sample was peripheral blood, taken 28 days after the second AZD1222 dose. The gene calls are TRBV3-1 (or the pseudogene TRBV3-2) and TRBJ2-7; 7 bases are shared with TRBD2. The TCR was taken from an adult who received the AZD1222 COVID-19 vaccine. CDR3 residues: CASSRSTGGWVPYEQYF. CDR3 coding DNA: TGTGCCAGCAGCCGGTCGACCGGGGGGTGGGTCCCCTACGAGCAGTACTTC.